The 17 T cell receptor beta chains listed next were all sequenced from one sample in a study of CD8+ T cells in alopecia areata. Following extraction, RNA underwent reverse transcription to cDNA, which served as the sequencing template. Here immunoSEQ multiplex PCR was the method, and the copy in TCRdb shows in-frame clones only, minus some. The sample lists 35,000 to 45,000 clones, about nine tenths occurring once. Treatment of the sample: oral pan-JAK inhibitor, 5-10 mg twice daily. The source material was CD8+ T cells sorted from blood, sampled at week 24, from a patient treated with tofacitinib. The receptor set was obtained from a human donor with alopecia areata.

The chain is built from TRBV7-6 and TRBJ2-5; D is uncertain. Deletions cut 0 bases from V and 5 bases from J, with 7 bases between. Germline CDR1 SGHVS, CDR2 FNYEAQ. The CDR3 spans 13 residues. The CDR3 nucleotides are TGTGCCAGCAGCTTAGCGGTCGAGGAGACCCAGTACTTC. It specifies CASSLAVEETQYF.

Worth noting for this clone: A read error may produce the germline difference seen at one junction end. This same CDR3 is encoded by further DNA sequences in the sample. This chain uses TRBV30 with TRBJ1-5, with 9 bases aligning to TRBD1. The CDR3 sequence is 14 residues long. The germline V gene encodes CDR1 GTSNPN and CDR2 SVGIG (reference sequence). CDR3 DNA sequence: TGTGCCTGGAGTCTCGGACAGGGGAATCAGCCTCAGCATTTT. Its protein is CAWSLGQGNQPQHF. The whole variable domain, remainder taken from reference TRBV30 and TRBJ1-5, is SQTIHQWPATLVQPVGSPLSLECTVEGTSNPNLYWYRQAAGRGLQLLFYSVGIGQISSEVPQNLSASRPQDRQFILSSKKLLLSDSGFYLCAWSLGQGNQPQHFGDGTRLSIL.

This clone was recorded a few times. The V gene is TRBV7-9, the J gene TRBJ2-3; no firm D call. The CDR3 runs 10 residues. V lost 5 bases and J lost 3, with 0 bases in between. Germline assignment: CDR1 SEHNR and CDR2 FQNEAQ (reference sequence). CDR3 in amino acids: CASSTDTQYF. As DNA, the CDR3 is TGTGCCAGCAGCACAGATACGCAGTATTTT. The variable domain in full, with the rest retrieved from reference TRBV7-9 and TRBJ2-3, is DTGVSQNPRHKITKRGQNVTFRCDPISEHNRLYWYRQTLGQGPEFLTYFQNEAQLEKSRLLSDRFSAERPKGSFSTLEIQRTEQGDSAMYLCASSTDTQYFGPGTRLTVL.

CDR3 region: CSVEEGQGTGDTQYF. CDR3 coding DNA: TGCAGCGTTGAAGAGGGACAGGGGACCGGAGATACGCAGTATTTT. V usage is TRBV29-1 and J usage is TRBJ2-3; 10 positions match TRBD1. CDR3 size: 15 residues. The V gene's germline CDR1 is SQVTM and CDR2 ANQGSEA. With V trimmed by 0 bases and J by 5 bases, 5 bases remained unmatched.

The V gene is TRBV7-9, the J gene TRBJ1-2; unclear D gene. The CDR3 consists of 15 residues. V lost 6 bases and J 3 bases, leaving 17 bases between the germline ends. CDR1 is SEHNR and CDR2 is FQNEAQ in the germline V gene (reference sequence). In DNA, the CDR3 is TGTGCCAGCAGTTCCCGTGAGAATCGGTACTATGGCTACACCTTC. This translates into CASSSRENRYYGYTF.

CDR3: CASTHLRAVGNYEQYF. CDR3 coding DNA: TGTGCCAGCACCCATTTGAGGGCAGTTGGGAACTACGAGCAGTACTTC. The chain uses TRBV28 and TRBJ2-7; D is possibly TRBD2 (5 bases). Germline V gives CDR1 MDHEN, CDR2 SYDVKM. The CDR3 extends over 16 amino acids. V gave up 7 bases and J gave up 3 bases, with 22 bases separating them.

J is TRBJ1-1 and V is TRBV10-3, with D perhaps matching TRBD1 (5 bases). Germline values: CDR1 ENHRY, CDR2 SYGVKD. This CDR3 spans 14 amino acids. The V end was cut by 7 bases, the J end by 1 base, with 13 bases between. DNA for the CDR3: TGTGCCATCACCCAGTGGGGGGAGAACACTGAAGCTTTCTTT. This codes for CAITQWGENTEAFF.

The CDR3 DNA is TGCAGCGTGACAGGGGGGAGCTCCTACGAGCAGTACTTC. Translated, it gives CSVTGGSSYEQYF. This chain joins TRBV29-1 and TRBJ2-7, with 9 bases lining up with TRBD1. The CDR3 sequence is 13 residues long. Looked up from germline, CDR1 is SQVTM and CDR2 is ANQGSEA. The J segment lost 0 bases and the V segment lost 6 bases, leaving 3 bases of the junction unmatched.

The CDR3 region has the DNA TGTGCCAGCAGCTTAGCTCCCTCCTACGAGCAGTACTTC. This sequence encodes CASSLAPSYEQYF. V and J are TRBV13 and TRBJ2-7; the D is unclear. Looked up from germline, CDR1 is PRHDT and CDR2 is FYEKMQ (reference sequence). V was pared by 1 base and J by 0 bases, with 4 bases between. The CDR3 length is 13 residues.

The genes are TRBV9 and TRBJ2-2; D is perhaps TRBD1 (6 bases). In germline, CDR1 is SGDLS, CDR2 YYNGEE. The CDR3 is 17 amino acids. Trimming left V 4 bases short and J 1 base short, with 17 bases between. CDR3 in DNA: TGTGCCAGCAGCCATAACCCCAGGGGAGAGAACACCGGGGAGCTGTTTTTT. Protein product: CASSHNPRGENTGELFF.

The rearrangement uses TRBV6-5 and TRBJ2-7; D remains ambiguous. The V gene's germline CDR1 is MNHEY and CDR2 SVGAGI. V was trimmed by 6 bases and J by 6 bases, leaving 12 bases between them. The CDR3 contains 12 residues. The CDR3 bases are TGTGCCAGCAGCCTTGGAGCGACCGAGCAGTACTTC. Translated: CASSLGATEQYF.

This chain links TRBV28 with TRBJ2-2; weak D call: TRBD2 (6 bases). CDR1 and CDR2 (germline): MDHEN, SYDVKM. Trimming took 3 bases from V and 12 from J, leaving 14 bases between them. The CDR3 consists of 13 residues. This chain's CDR3 is CASSFLGGSKLFF. CDR3 DNA: TGTGCCAGCAGTTTCTTGGGGGGATCGAAGCTGTTTTTT.

The chain combines TRBV6-5 with TRBJ2-2; no definite D call. This CDR3 spans 15 amino acids. V was pared by 2 bases and J by 7 bases, with 14 bases between. Germline assignment: CDR1 MNHEY and CDR2 SVGAGI. The CDR3 coding sequence is TGTGCCAGCAGTTACAGGACCCCAATGTACGGGGAGCTGTTTTTT. This encodes CASSYRTPMYGELFF.

The chain couples TRBV11-1 to TRBJ1-1, with TRBD1 matching 7 bases. J was trimmed by 0 bases and V by 0 bases; bases with no gene match: 7. CDR1 and CDR2 (germline): SGHAT, FQDESV (reference sequence). The CDR3 is made up of 17 amino acids. This CDR3 reads CASSLAGTEYMNTEAFF. CDR3 coding DNA: TGTGCCAGCAGCTTAGCCGGGACAGAATACATGAACACTGAAGCTTTCTTT.

The genes are TRBV19 and TRBJ2-1; D gene uncertain. Germline CDR1 and CDR2: LNHDA and SQIVND (reference sequence). The CDR3 is 14 residues long. Trimming left V 5 bases short and J 2 bases short, with 10 bases between. CDR3 protein: CASSSQSAYNEQFF. As DNA, the CDR3 is TGTGCCAGTAGTTCCCAGTCCGCCTACAATGAGCAGTTCTTC.

About this clone itself: At one of its ends the junction is not consistent with the germline gene, which may arise from a read error. The V and J genes are TRBV29-1 and TRBJ2-1, with TRBD2 matching 7 bases. CDR1 SQVTM and CDR2 ANQGSEA come from the germline V gene. This CDR3 comprises 12 residues. The CDR3 bases are TGCAGCGGTGAAGTGGGAGGGAATGAGCAGTTCTTC. Translating gives CSGEVGGNEQFF.

This chain links TRBV27 with TRBJ2-7; D is uncertain. V lost 2 bases and J 3 bases, leaving 11 bases between the germline ends. The V gene's germline CDR1 is MNHEY and CDR2 SMNVEV (reference sequence). There are 14 residues in the CDR3. The CDR3 region is CASSLIGVGYEQYF. CDR3 coding DNA: TGTGCCAGCAGTTTAATTGGTGTTGGCTACGAGCAGTACTTC.